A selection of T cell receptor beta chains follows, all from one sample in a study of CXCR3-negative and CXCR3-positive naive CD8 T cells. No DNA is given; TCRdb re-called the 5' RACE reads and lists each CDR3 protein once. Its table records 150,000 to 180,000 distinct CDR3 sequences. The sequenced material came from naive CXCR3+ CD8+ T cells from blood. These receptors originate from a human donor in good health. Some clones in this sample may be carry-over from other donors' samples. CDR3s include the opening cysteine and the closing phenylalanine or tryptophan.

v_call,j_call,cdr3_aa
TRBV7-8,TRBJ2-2,CASSLGGRELFF
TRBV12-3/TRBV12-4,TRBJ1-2,CASSGDRGGGYTF
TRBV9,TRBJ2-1,CASSVEVGAYNEQFF
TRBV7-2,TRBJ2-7,CASSFSMSSYEQYF
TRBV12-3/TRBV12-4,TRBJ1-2,CASSLSRDYGYTF
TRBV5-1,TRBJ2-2,CASSYLWAYTGELFF
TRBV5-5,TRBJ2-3,CASSLDRPDTQYF
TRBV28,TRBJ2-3,CASSLGFSDTQYF
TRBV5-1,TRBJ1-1,CASSLGTGGTEAFF
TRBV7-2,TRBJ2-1,CASSSSYFEQFF
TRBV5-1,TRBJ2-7,CASSLTGGYEQYF
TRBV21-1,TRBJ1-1,CASTRGGKNTEAFF
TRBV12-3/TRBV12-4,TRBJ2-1,CASSLTGGYNEQFF
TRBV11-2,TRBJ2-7,CASSLAISSYEQYF